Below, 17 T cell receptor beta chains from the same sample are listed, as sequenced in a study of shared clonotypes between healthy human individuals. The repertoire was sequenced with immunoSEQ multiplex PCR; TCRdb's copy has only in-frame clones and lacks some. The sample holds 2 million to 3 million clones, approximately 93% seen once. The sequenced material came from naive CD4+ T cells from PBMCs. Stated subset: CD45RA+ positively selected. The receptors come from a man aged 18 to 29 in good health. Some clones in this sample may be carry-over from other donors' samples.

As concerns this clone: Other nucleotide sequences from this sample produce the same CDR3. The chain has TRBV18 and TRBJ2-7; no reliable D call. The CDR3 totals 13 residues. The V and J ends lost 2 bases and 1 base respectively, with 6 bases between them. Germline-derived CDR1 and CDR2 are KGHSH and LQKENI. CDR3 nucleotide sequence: TGTGCCAGCTCACCAGTCGGGTCCTACGAGCAGTACTTC. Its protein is CASSPVGSYEQYF.

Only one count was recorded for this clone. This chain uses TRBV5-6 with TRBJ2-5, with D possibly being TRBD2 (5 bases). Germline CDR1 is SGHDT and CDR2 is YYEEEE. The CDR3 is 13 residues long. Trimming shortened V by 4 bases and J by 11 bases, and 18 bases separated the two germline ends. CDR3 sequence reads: CASSPRVFGEQYF. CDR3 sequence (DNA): TGTGCCAGCAGCCCAAGGGTATTTGGGGAGCAGTACTTC.

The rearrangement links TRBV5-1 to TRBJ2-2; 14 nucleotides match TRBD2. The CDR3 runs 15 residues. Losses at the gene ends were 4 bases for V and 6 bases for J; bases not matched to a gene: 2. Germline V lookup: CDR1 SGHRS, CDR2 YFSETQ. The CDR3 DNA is TGCGCCAGCAGCGTGACTAGCGGGAGGGCCGGGGAGCTGTTTTTT. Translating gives CASSVTSGRAGELFF.

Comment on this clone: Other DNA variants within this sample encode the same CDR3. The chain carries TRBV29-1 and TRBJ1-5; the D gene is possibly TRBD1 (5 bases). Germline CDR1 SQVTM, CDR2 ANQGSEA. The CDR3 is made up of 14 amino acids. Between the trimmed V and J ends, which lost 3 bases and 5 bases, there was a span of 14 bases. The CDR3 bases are TGCAGCGTTGAGAGGAACTCGGGGGATCAGCCCCAGCATTTT. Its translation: CSVERNSGDQPQHF. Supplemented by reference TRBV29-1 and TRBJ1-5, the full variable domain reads SAVISQKPSRDICQRGTSLTIQCQVDSQVTMMFWYRQQPGQSLTLIATANQGSEATYESGFVIDKFPISRPNLTFSTLTVSNMSPEDSSIYLCSVERNSGDQPQHFGDGTRLSIL.

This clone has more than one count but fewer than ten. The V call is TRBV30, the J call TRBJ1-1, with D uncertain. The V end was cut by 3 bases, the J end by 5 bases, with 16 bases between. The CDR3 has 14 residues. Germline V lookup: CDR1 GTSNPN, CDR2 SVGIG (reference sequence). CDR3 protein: CAWRGLGSRTEAFF. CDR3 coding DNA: TGTGCCTGGAGAGGCCTCGGGAGCAGGACTGAAGCTTTCTTT.

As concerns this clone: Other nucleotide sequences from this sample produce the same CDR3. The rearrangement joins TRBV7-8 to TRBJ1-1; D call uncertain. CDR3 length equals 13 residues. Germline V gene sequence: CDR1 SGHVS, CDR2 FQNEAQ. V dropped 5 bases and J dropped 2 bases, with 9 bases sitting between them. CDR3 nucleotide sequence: TGTGCCAGCAGCCAGGACCGAAACACTGAAGCTTTCTTT. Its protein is CASSQDRNTEAFF.

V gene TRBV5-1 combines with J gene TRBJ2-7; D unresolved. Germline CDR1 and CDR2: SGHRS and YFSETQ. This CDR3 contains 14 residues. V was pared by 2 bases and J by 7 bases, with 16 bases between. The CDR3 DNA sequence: TGCGCCAGCAGCTTAGAACAGAAGAGCTATGAGCAGTACTTC. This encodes CASSLEQKSYEQYF.

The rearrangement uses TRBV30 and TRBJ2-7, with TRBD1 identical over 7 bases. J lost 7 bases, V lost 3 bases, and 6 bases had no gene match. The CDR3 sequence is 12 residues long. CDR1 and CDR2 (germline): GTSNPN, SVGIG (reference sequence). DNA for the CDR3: TGTGCCTGGAGCCCTCGACAGGGTGAGCAGTACTTC. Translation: CAWSPRQGEQYF.

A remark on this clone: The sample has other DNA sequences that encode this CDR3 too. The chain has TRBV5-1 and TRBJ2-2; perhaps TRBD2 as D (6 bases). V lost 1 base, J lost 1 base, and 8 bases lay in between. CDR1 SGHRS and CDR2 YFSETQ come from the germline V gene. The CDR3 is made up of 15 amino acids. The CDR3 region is CASSLSGGNTGELFF. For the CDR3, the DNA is TGCGCCAGCAGCTTGTCCGGGGGGAACACCGGGGAGCTGTTTTTT.

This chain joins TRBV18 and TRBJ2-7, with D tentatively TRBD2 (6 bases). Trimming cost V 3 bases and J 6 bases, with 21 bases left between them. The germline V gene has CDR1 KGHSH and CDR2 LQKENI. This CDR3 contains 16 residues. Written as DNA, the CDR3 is TGTGCCAGCTCACCGGCCCCGCCCGGAGGGACGTTCGAGCAGTACTTC. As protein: CASSPAPPGGTFEQYF.

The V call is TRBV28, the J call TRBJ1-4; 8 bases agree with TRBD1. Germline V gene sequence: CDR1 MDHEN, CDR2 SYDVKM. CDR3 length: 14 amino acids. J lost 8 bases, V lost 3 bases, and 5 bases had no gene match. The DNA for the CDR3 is TGTGCCAGCAGTTTTGCCAGGGGGCGGGAAAAACTGTTTTTT. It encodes CASSFARGREKLFF.

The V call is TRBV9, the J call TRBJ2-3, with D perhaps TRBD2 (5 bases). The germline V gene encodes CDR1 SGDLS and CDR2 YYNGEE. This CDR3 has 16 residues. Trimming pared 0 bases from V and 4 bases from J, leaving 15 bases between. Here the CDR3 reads CASSVAGTLGADTQYF. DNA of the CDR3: TGTGCCAGCAGCGTAGCCGGCACGCTCGGGGCAGATACGCAGTATTTT. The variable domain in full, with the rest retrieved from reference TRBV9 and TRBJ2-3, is DSGVTQTPKHLITATGQRVTLRCSPRSGDLSVYWYQQSLDQGLQFLIQYYNGEERAKGNILERFSAQQFPDLHSELNLSSLELGDSALYFCASSVAGTLGADTQYFGPGTRLTVL.

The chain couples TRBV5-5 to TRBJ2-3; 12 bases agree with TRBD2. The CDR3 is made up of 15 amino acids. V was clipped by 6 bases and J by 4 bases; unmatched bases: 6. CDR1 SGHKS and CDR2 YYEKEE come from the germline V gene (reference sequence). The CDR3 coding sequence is TGTGCCAGCACCGCGACTAGCGGGAGTGCAGATACGCAGTATTTT. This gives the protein CASTATSGSADTQYF. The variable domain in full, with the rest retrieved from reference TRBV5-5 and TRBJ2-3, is DAGVTQSPTHLIKTRGQQVTLRCSPISGHKSVSWYQQVLGQGPQFIFQYYEKEERGRGNFPDRFSARQFPNYSSELNVNALLLGDSALYLCASTATSGSADTQYFGPGTRLTVL.

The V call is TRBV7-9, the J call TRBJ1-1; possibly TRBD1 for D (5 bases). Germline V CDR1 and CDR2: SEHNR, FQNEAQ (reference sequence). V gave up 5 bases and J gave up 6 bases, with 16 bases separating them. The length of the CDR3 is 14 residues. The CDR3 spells CASSPMEGRAEAFF. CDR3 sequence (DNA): TGTGCCAGCAGCCCGATGGAGGGGCGGGCTGAAGCTTTCTTT. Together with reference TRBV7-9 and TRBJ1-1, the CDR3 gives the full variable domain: DTGVSQNPRHKITKRGQNVTFRCDPISEHNRLYWYRQTLGQGPEFLTYFQNEAQLEKSRLLSDRFSAERPKGSFSTLEIQRTEQGDSAMYLCASSPMEGRAEAFFGQGTRLTVV.

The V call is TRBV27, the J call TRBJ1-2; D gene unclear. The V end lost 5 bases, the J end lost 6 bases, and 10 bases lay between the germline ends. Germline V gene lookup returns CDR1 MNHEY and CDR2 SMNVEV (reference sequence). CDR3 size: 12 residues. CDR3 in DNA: TGTGCCAGCAGTCGAAACTTAAATGGCTACACCTTC. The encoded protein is CASSRNLNGYTF.

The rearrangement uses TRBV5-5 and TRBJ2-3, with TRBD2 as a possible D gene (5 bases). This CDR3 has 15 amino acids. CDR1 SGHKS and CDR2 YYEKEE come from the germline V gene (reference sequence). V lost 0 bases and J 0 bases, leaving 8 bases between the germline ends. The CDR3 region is CASSLAWTSTDTQYF. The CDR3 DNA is TGTGCCAGCAGCTTGGCTTGGACTAGCACAGATACGCAGTATTTT.

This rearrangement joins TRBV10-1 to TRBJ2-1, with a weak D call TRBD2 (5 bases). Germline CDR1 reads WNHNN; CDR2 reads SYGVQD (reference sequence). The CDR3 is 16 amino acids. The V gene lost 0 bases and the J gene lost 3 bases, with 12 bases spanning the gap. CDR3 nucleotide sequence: TGCGCCAGCAGTGAGTCAGAGGGTCTGGACTACAATGAGCAGTTCTTC. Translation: CASSESEGLDYNEQFF.